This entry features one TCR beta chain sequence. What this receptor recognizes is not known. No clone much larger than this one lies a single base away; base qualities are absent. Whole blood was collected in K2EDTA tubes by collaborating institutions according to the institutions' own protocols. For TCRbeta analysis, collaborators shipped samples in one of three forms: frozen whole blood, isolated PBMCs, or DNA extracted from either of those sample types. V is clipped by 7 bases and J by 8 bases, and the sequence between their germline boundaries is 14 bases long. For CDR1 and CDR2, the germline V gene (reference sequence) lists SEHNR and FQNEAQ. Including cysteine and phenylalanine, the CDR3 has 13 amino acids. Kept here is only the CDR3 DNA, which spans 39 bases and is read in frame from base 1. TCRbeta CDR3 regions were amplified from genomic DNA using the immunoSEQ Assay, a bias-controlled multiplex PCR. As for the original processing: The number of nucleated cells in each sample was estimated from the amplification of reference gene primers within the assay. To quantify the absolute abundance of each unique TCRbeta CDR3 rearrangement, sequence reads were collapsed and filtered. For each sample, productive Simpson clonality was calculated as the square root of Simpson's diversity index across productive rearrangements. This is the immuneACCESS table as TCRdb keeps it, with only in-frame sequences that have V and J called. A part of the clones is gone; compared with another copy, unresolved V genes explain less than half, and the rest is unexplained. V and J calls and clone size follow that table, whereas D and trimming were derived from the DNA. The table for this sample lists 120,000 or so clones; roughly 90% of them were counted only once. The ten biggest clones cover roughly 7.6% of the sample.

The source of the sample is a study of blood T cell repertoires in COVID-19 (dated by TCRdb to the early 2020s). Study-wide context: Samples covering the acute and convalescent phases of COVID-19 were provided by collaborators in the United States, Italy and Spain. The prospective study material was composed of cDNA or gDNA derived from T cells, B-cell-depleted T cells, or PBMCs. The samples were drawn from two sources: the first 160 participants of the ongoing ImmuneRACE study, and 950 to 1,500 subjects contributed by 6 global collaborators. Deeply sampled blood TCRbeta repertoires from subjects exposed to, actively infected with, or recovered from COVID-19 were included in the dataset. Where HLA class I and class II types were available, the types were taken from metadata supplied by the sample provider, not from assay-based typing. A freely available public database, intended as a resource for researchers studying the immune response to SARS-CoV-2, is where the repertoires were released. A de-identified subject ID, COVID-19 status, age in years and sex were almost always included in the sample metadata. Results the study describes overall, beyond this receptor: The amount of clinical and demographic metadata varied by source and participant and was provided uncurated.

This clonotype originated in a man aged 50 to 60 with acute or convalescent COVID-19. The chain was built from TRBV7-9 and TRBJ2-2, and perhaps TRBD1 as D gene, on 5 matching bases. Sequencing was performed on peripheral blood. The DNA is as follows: TGTGCCAGCACCTTCTCCAGGGTGGGGGAGCTGTTTTTT. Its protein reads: CASTFSRVGELFF.